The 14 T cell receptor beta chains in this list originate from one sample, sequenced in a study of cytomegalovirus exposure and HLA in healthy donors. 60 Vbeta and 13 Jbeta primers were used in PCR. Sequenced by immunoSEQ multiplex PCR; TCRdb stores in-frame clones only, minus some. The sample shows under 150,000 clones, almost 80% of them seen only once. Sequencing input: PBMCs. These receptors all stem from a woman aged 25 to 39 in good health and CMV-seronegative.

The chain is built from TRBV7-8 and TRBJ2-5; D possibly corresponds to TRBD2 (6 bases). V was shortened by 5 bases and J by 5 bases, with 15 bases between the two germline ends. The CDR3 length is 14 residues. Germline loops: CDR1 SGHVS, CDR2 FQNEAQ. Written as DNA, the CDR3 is TGTGCCAGCAGCCTCAGAAAGGCGGGGGAGACCCAGTACTTC. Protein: CASSLRKAGETQYF.

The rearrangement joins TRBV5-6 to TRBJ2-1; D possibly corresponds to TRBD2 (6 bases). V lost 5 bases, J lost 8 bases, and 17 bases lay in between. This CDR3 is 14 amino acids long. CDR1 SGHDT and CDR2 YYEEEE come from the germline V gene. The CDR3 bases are TGTGCCAGCAGGGATGAGACTAGGATCGATGAGCAGTTCTTC. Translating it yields CASRDETRIDEQFF.

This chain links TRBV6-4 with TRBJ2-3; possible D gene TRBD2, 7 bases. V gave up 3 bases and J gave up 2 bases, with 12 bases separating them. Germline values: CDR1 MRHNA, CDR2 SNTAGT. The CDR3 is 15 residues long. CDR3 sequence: CASSESRGPTDTQYF. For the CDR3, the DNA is TGTGCCAGCAGTGAGTCGCGGGGGCCCACAGATACGCAGTATTTT.

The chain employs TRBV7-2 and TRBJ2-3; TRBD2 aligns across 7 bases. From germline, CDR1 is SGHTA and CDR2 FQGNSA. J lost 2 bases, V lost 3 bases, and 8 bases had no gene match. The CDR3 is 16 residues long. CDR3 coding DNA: TGTGCCAGCAGCTTTCGGGGGGATTCCCCCACAGATACGCAGTATTTT. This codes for CASSFRGDSPTDTQYF.

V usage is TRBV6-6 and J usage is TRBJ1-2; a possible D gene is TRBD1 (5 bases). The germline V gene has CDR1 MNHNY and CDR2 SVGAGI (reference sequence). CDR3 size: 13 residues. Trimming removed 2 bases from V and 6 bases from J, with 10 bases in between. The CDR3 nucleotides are TGTGCCAGCAGTTACCCAGCGGGGCATGGCTACACCTTC. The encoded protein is CASSYPAGHGYTF.

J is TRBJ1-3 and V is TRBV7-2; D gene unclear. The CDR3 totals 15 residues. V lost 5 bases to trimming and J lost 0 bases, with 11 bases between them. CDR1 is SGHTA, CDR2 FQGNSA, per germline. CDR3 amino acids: CASSQKPGSGNTIYF. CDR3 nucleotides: TGTGCCAGCAGCCAAAAACCGGGCTCTGGAAACACCATATATTTT.

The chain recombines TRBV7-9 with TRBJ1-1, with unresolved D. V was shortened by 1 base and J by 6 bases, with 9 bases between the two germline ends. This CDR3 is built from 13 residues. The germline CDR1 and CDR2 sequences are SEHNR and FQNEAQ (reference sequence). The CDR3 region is CASSLGSGAEAFF. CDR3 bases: TGTGCCAGCAGCTTAGGTTCGGGAGCTGAAGCTTTCTTT.

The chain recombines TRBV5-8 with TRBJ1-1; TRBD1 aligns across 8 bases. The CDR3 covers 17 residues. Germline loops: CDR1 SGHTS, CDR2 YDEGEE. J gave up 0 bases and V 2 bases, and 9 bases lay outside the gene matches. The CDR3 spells CASSFPGGDDMNTEAFF. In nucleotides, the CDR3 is TGTGCCAGCAGCTTTCCAGGGGGCGATGACATGAACACTGAAGCTTTCTTT. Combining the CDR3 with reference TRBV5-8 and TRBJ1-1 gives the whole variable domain EAGVTQSPTHLIKTRGQQATLRCSPISGHTSVYWYQQALGLGLQFLLWYDEGEERNRGNFPPRFSGRQFPNYSSELNVNALELEDSALYLCASSFPGGDDMNTEAFFGQGTRLTVV.

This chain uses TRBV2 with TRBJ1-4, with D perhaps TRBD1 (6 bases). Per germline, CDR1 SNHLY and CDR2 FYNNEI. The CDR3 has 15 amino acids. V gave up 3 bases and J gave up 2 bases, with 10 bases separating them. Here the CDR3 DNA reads TGTGCCAGCAGTGAGAACAGGGATACTAATGAAAAACTGTTTTTT. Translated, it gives CASSENRDTNEKLFF.

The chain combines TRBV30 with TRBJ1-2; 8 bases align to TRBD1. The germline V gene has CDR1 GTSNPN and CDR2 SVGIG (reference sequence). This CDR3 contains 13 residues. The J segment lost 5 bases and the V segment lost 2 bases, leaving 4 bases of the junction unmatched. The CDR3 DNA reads TGTGCCTGGAGTCCAGGGGGCGCTTATGGCTACACCTTC. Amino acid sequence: CAWSPGGAYGYTF.

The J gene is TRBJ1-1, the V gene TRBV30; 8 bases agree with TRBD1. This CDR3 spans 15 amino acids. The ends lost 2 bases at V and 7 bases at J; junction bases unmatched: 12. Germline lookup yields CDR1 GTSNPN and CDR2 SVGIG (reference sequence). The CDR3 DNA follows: TGTGCCTGGAGTACGCAGACAGGGGAACGCATTGAAGCTTTCTTT. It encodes CAWSTQTGERIEAFF.

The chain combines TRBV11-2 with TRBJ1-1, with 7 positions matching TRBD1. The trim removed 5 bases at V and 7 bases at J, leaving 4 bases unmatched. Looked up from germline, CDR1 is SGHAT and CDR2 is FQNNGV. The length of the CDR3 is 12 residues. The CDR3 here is CASSLQGVEAFF. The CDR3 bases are TGTGCCAGCAGCCTCCAGGGGGTTGAAGCTTTCTTT. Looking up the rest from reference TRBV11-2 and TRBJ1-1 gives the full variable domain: EAGVAQSPRYKIIEKRQSVAFWCNPISGHATLYWYQQILGQGPKLLIQFQNNGVVDDSQLPKDRFSAERLKGVDSTLKIQPAKLEDSAVYLCASSLQGVEAFFGQGTRLTVV.

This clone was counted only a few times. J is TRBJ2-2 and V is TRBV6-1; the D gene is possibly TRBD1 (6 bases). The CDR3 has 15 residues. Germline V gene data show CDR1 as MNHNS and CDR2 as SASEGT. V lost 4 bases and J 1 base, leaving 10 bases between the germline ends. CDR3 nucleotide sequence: TGTGCCAGCAGTGGAAGGACAGTGAACACCGGGGAGCTGTTTTTT. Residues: CASSGRTVNTGELFF.

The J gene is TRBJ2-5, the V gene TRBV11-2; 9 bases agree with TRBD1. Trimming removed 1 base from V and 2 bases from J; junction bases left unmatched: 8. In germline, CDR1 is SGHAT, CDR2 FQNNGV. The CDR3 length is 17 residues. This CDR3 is CASSLGTYRGRQETQYF. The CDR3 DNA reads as TGTGCCAGCAGCTTAGGAACGTACAGGGGGCGGCAAGAGACCCAGTACTTC.